Listed below are T cell receptor beta chains from one sample, sequenced in a study of cytotoxic CD8 clonotypes in ibrutinib-treated CLL. Libraries were prepared by immunoSEQ multiplex PCR; TCRdb keeps only in-frame clonotypes and omits some of them. The sample has about 160,000 clones; approximately 80% are singletons. The material was PBMCs, obtained after 24 months of ibrutinib treatment. Receptors were obtained from a human donor with chronic lymphocytic leukemia. Both conserved end residues are part of each CDR3. Part of the rows lack a size; the others show once, few, many or a class for expanded clones.

v_gene	j_gene	abundance	CDR3aa
TRBV28	TRBJ2-3	.	CATASREADTQYF
TRBV19	TRBJ1-3	once	CASSISKSLSGNTIYF
TRBV6-5	TRBJ1-3	.	CASSYDRGSGNTIYF
TRBV21-1	TRBJ2-1	.	CASSTRFGQWNEQFF
TRBV11-2	TRBJ1-3	once	CASSSGGADRNSGNTIYF
TRBV28	TRBJ1-5	.	CASSLDSAGNQPQHF
TRBV9	TRBJ1-1	few	CASSVEGGYTEAFF
TRBV30	TRBJ1-3	.	CAWSAGLGNTIYF
TRBV14	TRBJ1-2	once	CAIPRRGGYGYTF
TRBV11-1	TRBJ2-3	.	CASSLLAGTSTDTQYF
TRBV5-1	TRBJ2-3	.	CASSLDGTGSTDTQYF
TRBV29-1	TRBJ1-2	.	CSVATPGQANYGYTF
TRBV7-2	TRBJ2-3	few	CASSSIGLATQYF
TRBV2	TRBJ2-7	.	CASRGAAYEQYF
TRBV2	TRBJ1-1	.	CASSDMRRAFF
TRBV19	TRBJ1-2	.	CASSPRDYGYTF
TRBV5-6	TRBJ1-2	.	CASSPVGPDRVNYGYTF
TRBV28	TRBJ2-3	.	CASSFLAGVADTQYF
TRBV11-2	TRBJ1-1	.	CASSLEAVDTEAFF
TRBV6-5	TRBJ2-3	.	CASRRGTSTDTQYF
TRBV6-1	TRBJ1-2	.	CASRPRRGQGGGYTF
TRBV7-3	TRBJ1-5	few	CASSLIVFRGHSNQPQHF
TRBV27	TRBJ1-1	.	CASSSQPPQQHLEAFF
TRBV4-3	TRBJ2-4	.	CASSQRGLVDLPLF